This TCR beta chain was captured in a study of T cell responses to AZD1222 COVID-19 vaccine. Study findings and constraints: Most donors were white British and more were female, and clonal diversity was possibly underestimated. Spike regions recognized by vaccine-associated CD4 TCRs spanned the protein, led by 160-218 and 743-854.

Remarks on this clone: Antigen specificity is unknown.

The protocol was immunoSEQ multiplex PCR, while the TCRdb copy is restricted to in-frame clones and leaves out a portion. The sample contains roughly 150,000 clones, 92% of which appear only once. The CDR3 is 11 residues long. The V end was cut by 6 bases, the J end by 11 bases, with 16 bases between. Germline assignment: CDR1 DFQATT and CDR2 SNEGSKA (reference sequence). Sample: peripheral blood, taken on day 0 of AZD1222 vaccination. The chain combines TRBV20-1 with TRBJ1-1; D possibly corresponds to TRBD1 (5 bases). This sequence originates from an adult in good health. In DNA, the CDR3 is TGCAGTGCGTCCAGGGTGGGGGGTGCTTTCTTT. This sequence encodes CSASRVGGAFF.